This T cell receptor beta chain was sequenced in a study of regulatory T cells in long-lasting Graves disease. Whole-study context: Graves' patients who were just diagnosed had used antithyroid drugs for under 3 months. Study findings and constraints: Persistent Graves' patients had lower TCR diversity than newly diagnosed ones. New patients shared fewer public clonotypes (roughly 990) than persistent patients did (around 3,000). Newly diagnosed disease favored TRBV20-1 and TRBJ2-1 over persistent disease.

Time point of the sample: newly diagnosed GD, antithyroid drugs for less than 3 months. RNA extracted from PBMCs served as the sequencing template. Many counts were recorded for this clonotype. Its cognate antigen is unknown. With iRepertoire HTBI primers and Arm-PCR of CDR3 regions, TCR beta libraries were built. From the multiplex PCR reads, TCRdb called clonotypes with MiXCR, one entry per CDR3 protein. The data hold under 300,000 distinct CDR3 sequences, with over 20% observed a single time. Deletions cut 1 base from V and 2 bases from J, with 8 bases between. Looked up from germline, CDR1 is DFQATT and CDR2 is SNEGSKA (reference sequence). The CDR3 consists of 13 residues.

The sequence came from a female donor with Graves disease. This chain connects TRBV20-1 to TRBJ2-5; D is perhaps TRBD2 (5 bases). Sequencing used peripheral blood mononuclear cells (PBMCs), obtained at new diagnosis, from a patient treated with antithyroid drugs. The CDR3 bases are TGCAGTGCTAGAGGTGAGGGTCAAGAGACCCAGTACTTC. Translation gives CSARGEGQETQYF.